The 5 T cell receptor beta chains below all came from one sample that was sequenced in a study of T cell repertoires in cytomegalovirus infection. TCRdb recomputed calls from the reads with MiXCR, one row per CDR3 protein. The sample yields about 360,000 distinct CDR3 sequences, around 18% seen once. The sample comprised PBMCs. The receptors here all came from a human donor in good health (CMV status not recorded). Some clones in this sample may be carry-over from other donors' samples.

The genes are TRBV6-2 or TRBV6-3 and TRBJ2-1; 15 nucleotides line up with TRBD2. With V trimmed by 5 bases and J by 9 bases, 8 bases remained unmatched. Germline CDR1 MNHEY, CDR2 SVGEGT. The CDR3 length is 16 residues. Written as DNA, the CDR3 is TGTGCCAGCAGTCCCACCGGGACTAGCGGGAGGAGTGAGCAGTTCTTC. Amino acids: CASSPTGTSGRSEQFF.

In nucleotides, the CDR3 is TGTGCCAGCAGCGCGGGGCCCCACGAGCAGTACTTC. This encodes CASSAGPHEQYF. This chain uses TRBV12-3 or TRBV12-4 with TRBJ2-7, with D maybe TRBD2 (6 bases). The V and J ends lost 6 bases and 5 bases respectively, with 11 bases between them. The CDR3 runs to 12 residues.

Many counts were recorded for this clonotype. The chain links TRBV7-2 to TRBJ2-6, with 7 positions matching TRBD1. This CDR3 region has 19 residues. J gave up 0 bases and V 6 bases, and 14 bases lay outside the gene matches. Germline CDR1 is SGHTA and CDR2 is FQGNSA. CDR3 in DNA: TGTGCCAGCAGTTCTCAAGGGGGCAGGCGGTACTCTGGGGCCAACGTCCTGACTTTC. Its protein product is CASSSQGGRRYSGANVLTF.

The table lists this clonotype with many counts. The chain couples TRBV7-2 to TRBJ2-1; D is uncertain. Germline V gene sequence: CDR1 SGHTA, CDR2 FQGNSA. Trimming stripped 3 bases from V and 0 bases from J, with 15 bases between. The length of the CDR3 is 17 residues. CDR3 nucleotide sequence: TGTGCCAGCAGCTTCCGCAGGCGTTCTAGCTCCTACAATGAGCAGTTCTTC. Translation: CASSFRRRSSSYNEQFF.

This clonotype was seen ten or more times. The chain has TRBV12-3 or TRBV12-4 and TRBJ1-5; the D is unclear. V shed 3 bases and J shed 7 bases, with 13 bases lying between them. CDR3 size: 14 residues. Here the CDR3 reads CASSLTSQVQPQHF. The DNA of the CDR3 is TGTGCCAGCAGTTTGACTTCGCAGGTACAGCCCCAGCATTTT.